The T cell receptor beta chain described here comes from a study of T cells expressing NK-cell markers (dated by TCRdb to about 2020). Some background on the complete study: Roughly 8 donors provided sorted CD3+CD56+NKG2C+, CD3+CD56+NKG2C- and CD3+CD56-NKG2C+ T-cell subsets, whose TCR beta-chain repertoires were profiled. Among the eight sequenced donors, only one was HCMV-seronegative, while the other seven were HCMV-seropositive. The eight sequenced donors were randomly selected healthy volunteers, three men and five women. The libraries were sequenced on Illumina HiSeq 2000/2500, MiSeq or NextSeq, producing 2 x 150 bp reads. General conclusions and limits of the study: It remained unclear whether the expanded NKG2C-expressing T cell clones were specific for HCMV antigens. For six donors, the dominant CD3+CD56+NKG2C+ clonotypes were among the top 10 CD8+ clonotypes and accounted for about 1.0-7.5% of CD8+ T cells. Those dominant clonotypes were again the most abundant among CD3+CD56-NKG2C+ cells in a handful of donors, at roughly 28.3-60.1%.

Note on this clonotype: Its antigen is still unknown.

CDR1 and CDR2 were assigned from the germline V gene as MGHRA and YSYEKL. From cysteine to phenylalanine, the CDR3 is 16 amino acids long. No DNA appears here. To determine HCMV serostatus, a commercial ELISA kit was used to detect HCMV-specific IgG in serum. Ficoll density gradient centrifugation was used to isolate peripheral blood mononuclear cells from blood. Sequencing was performed on an Illumina HiSeq 2000. 5'RACE template switching, by which a universal primer site and unique molecular identifiers were added, was used to make TCR beta cDNA libraries. cDNA synthesis was primed from the TCR beta constant segment and was followed by two successive PCR amplification steps. Processing in the source paper ran as follows. MIGEC handled demultiplexing of the reads and grouping by UMI, while MiTCR was used to assemble and quantify clonotypes. Only TCR cDNA sequences supported by at least two reads were kept to exclude erroneous sequences. The tcR package was used for downstream repertoire analysis, and clonotypes were matched across fractions by CDR3 nucleotide sequence plus V segment. VDJmatch was used to annotate antigen specificity against VDJdb, with one amino acid substitution allowed in CDR3. Each CDR3 protein sequence appears as one entry after TCRdb reprocessed the reads, and no DNA is included. The V and J calls come from TCRdb's annotation, not from the publication. The sample's clone listing holds some 140,000 distinct CDR3 sequences. The top ten constitute 37% of the sample.

The sequence was obtained from a woman in her fifties or sixties in good health. Donor details come from another sample of the same person, matched by shared clones. The sequenced material came from blood T cells: a sorted CD56 or NKG2C T cell subset, CD4+ or CD8+ T cells, or bulk PBMC T cells (not recorded which). The chain was built from TRBV4-1 and TRBJ2-3; TCRdb calls TRBD2, which cannot be checked without DNA. CDR3 loop: CASSRTSGRGTDTQYF.